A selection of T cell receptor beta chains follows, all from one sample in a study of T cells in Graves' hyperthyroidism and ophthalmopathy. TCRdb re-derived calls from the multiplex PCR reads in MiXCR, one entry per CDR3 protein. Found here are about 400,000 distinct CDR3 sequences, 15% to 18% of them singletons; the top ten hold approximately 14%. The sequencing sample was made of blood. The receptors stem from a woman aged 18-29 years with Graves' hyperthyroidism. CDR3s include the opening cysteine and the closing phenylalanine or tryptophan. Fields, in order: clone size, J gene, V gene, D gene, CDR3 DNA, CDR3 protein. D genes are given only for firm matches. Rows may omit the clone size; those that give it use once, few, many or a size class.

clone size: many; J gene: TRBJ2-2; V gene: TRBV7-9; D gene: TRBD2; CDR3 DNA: TGTGCCAGCAGCCCTAGCGGGGTGAACACCGGGGAGCTGTTTTTT; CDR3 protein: CASSPSGVNTGELFF
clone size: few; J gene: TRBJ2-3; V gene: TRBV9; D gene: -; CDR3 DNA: TGTGCCAGCAGCGTTGGAGGGGGGGGGTCAGATACGCAGTATTTT; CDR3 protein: CASSVGGGGSDTQYF
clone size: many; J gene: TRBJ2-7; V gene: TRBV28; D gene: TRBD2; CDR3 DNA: TGTGCCAGCAGTTTACCGACTAGCGGGTTGCTTGGGGAGCAGTACTTC; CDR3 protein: CASSLPTSGLLGEQYF
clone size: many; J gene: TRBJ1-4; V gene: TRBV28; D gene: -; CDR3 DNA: TGTGCCAGCAGTTTCGGGGGGACCAGGAACGAAAAACTGTTTTTT; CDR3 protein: CASSFGGTRNEKLFF
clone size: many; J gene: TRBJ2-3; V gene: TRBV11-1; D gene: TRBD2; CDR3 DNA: TGTGCCAGCCGGACTAGCAGCACAGATACGCAGTATTTT; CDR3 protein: CASRTSSTDTQYF
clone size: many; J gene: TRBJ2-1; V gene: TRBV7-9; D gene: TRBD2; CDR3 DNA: TGTGCCAGCACCCCGGTTAAGGGAGGGTACAATGAGCAGTTCTTC; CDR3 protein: CASTPVKGGYNEQFF
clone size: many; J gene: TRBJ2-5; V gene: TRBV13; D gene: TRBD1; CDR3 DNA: TGTGCCAGCAGCTCAACGGGACAGATCGGGGAGACCCAGTACTTC; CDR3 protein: CASSSTGQIGETQYF
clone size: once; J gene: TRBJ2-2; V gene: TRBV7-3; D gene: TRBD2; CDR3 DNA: TGTGCCAGCAGCTCCGCCAGGAGCGGGGGTTACACCGGGGAGCTGTTTTTT; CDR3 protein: CASSSARSGGYTGELFF
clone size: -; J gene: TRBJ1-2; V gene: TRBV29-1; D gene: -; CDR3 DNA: TGCAGCGTTGAATTACAATCTAACTATGGCTACACCTTC; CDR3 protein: CSVELQSNYGYTF
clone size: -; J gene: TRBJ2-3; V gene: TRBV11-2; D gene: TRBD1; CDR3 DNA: TGTGCCAGCAGCTTAGATCCGGCAGGGGGAGATACGCAGTATTTT; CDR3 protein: CASSLDPAGGDTQYF
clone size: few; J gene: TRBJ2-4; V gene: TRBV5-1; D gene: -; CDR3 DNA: TGCGCCAGCAGCTTGGAGGGGGCCAAAAACATTCAGTACTTC; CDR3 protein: CASSLEGAKNIQYF
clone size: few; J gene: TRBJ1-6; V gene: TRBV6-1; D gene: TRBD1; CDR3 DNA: TGTGCCAGCAGTTCGGGACAGGGCTCCTATAATTCACCCCTCCACTTT; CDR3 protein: CASSSGQGSYNSPLHF
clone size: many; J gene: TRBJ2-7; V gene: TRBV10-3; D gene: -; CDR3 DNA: TGTGCCATCAGCAGGGGGGAAGAGTACGAGCAGTACTTC; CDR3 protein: CAISRGEEYEQYF
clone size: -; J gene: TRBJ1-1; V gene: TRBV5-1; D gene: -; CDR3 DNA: TGCGCCAGCAGCTTGCTACCCGGGGCGAACACTGAAGCTTTCTTT; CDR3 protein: CASSLLPGANTEAFF
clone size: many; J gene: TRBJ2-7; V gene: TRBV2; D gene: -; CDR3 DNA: TGTGCCAGCAGTGAAGCGGACGAGCAGTACTTC; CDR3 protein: CASSEADEQYF
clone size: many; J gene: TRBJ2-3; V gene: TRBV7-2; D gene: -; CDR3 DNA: TGTGCCAGCAGCCCCCGGGGGCCAGATACGCAGTATTTT; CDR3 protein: CASSPRGPDTQYF
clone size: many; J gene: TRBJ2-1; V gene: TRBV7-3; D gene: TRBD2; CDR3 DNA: TGTGCCAGCAGCCTCCTCTCTAGCGGGGCATACAATGAGCAGTTCTTC; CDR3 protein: CASSLLSSGAYNEQFF
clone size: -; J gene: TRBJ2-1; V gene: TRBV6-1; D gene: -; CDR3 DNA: TGTGCCAGCAGTGAACCTTTTCCTAGGTCCCTCTACAATGAGCAGTTCTTC; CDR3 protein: CASSEPFPRSLYNEQFF
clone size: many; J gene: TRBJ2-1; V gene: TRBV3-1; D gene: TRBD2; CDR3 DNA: TGTGCCAGCGGTCCGGGACTATTAGGGGATGAGCAGTTCTTC; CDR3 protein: CASGPGLLGDEQFF
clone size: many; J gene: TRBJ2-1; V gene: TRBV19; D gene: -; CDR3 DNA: TGTGCCAGTAGTATACAACTATTCTCCTACAATGAGCAGTTCTTC; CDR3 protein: CASSIQLFSYNEQFF
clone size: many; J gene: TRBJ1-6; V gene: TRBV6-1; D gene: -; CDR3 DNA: TGTGCCAGCACACGGACGACGGATTCACCCCTCCACTTT; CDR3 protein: CASTRTTDSPLHF
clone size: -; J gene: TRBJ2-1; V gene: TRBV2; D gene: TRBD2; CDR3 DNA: TGTGCCAGCAGTGGGGCTAGCGGGAGTTACAATGAGCAGTTCTTC; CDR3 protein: CASSGASGSYNEQFF
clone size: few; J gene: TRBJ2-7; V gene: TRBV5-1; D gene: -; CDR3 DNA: TGCGCCAGCAGCTTGGGTGGCGGGACCTTGAACGAGCAGTACTTC; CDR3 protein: CASSLGGGTLNEQYF
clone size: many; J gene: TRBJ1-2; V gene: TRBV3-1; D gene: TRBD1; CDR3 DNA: TGTGCCAGCAGCCATACGACAGGGGACTATGGCTACACCTTC; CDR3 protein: CASSHTTGDYGYTF
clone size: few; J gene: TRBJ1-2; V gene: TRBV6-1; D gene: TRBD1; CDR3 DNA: TGTGCCAGCAGACAAGACAGGGGGGGCGGCTACACCTTC; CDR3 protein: CASRQDRGGGYTF
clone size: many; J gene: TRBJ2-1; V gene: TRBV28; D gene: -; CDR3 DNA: TGTGCCAGCAGTTTTGTAGGGCATGGTACTAACAATGAGCAGTTCTTC; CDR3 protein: CASSFVGHGTNNEQFF
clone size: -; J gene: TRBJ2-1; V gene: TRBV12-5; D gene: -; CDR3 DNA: TGTGCTAGTGGTTTGACTCGCTACAATGAGCAGTTCTTC; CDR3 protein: CASGLTRYNEQFF
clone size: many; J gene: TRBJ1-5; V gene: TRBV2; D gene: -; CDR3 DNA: TGTGCCAGCAGTGCGCCAGGCGGAGCAGAGGGACCCCAGCATTTT; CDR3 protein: CASSAPGGAEGPQHF
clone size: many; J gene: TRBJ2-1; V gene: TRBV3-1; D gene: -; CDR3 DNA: TGTGCCAGCAGCCTACGAACGGGGGGAGGGGGTGAGCAGTTCTTC; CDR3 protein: CASSLRTGGGGEQFF
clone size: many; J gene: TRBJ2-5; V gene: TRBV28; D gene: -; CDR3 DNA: TGTGCCAGCAGCCCGCTCGCGGAGACCCAGTACTTC; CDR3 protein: CASSPLAETQYF
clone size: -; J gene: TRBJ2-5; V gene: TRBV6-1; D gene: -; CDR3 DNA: TGTGCCAGCAAACCTCTAGAGGTCCAAGAGACCCAGTACTTC; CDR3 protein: CASKPLEVQETQYF
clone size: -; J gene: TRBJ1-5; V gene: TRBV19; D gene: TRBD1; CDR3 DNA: TGTGCCAGTAGGATCAACCGGGACAGGGGGAGCAATCAGCCCCAGCATTTT; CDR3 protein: CASRINRDRGSNQPQHF
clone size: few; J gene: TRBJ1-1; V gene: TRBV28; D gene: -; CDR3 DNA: TGTGCCAGCAGTTACACCGCTTTCATGAACACTGAAGCTTTCTTT; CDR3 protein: CASSYTAFMNTEAFF
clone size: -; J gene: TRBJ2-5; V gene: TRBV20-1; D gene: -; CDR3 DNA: TGCAGTGCTAGGACTACCGTTCAAGAGACCCAGTACTTC; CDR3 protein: CSARTTVQETQYF
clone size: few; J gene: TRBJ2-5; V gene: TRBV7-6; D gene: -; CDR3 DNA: TGTGCCAGCAGCTTAGTAAGGACCCAGTACTTC; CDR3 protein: CASSLVRTQYF
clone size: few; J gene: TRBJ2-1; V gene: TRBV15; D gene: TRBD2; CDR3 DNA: TGTGCCACCAGAGGACTAGCGCGTAACAATGAGCAGTTCTTC; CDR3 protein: CATRGLARNNEQFF
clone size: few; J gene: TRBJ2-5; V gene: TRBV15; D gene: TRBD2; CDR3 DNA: TGTGCCACCAGCAGAGGCGTAGCGGGAGGGGAGACCCAGTACTTC; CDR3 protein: CATSRGVAGGETQYF
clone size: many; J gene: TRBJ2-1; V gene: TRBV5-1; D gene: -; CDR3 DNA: TGCGCCAGCAGCTCCTTAACGGGCCAGCACAATGAGCAGTTCTTC; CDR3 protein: CASSSLTGQHNEQFF
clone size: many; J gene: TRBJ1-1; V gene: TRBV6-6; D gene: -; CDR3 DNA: TGTGCCAGCAGTTACGGCGGACAGAACACTGAAGCTTTCTTT; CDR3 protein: CASSYGGQNTEAFF
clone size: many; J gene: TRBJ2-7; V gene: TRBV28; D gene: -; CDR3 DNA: TGTGCCAGCAGTTTATGTGGAGGGGTTAACGAGCAGTACTTC; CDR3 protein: CASSLCGGVNEQYF
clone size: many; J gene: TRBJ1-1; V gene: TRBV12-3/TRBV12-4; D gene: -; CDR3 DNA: TGTGCCAGCAGCCCTCGGACTGTGGCCTGGGGCCGAACTGAAGCTTTCTTT; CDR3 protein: CASSPRTVAWGRTEAFF
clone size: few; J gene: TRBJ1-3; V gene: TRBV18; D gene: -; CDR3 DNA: TGTGCCAGCTCACCAGGACAGCCGGTTGGAAACACCATATATTTT; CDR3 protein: CASSPGQPVGNTIYF
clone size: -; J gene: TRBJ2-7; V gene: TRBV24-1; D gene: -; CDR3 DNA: TGTGCCACCAGTGATTCAGGGGCCTGGGAGCAGTACTTC; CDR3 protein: CATSDSGAWEQYF
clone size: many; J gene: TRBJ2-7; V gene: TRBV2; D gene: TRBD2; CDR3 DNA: TGTGCCAGCAGCTCGACTCGGGACTATAGGGGCGAGCAGTACTTC; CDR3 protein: CASSSTRDYRGEQYF
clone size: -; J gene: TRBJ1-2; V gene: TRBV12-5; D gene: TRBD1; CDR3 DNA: TGTGCTAGTGGGCCCCCCTGGACAGGGGAACTTTATGGCTACACCTTC; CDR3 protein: CASGPPWTGELYGYTF
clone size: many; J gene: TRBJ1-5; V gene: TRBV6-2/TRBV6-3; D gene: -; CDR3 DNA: TGTGCCAGCAAGGAAAGTCGTCTTAGCAATCAGCCCCAGCATTTT; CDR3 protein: CASKESRLSNQPQHF
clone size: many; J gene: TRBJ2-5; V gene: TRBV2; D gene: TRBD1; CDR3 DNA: TGTGCCACCAACAGGGGGCATTTCGAGACCCAGTACTTC; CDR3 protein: CATNRGHFETQYF
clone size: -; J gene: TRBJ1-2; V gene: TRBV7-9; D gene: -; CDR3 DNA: TGTGCCAGCAGCCAAGCAGGGCCGCACTATGGCTACACCTTC; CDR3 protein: CASSQAGPHYGYTF
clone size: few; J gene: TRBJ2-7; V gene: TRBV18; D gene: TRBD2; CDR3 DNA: TGTGCCAGCTCACCAGCGTCTAGCGGTGGGTTCTACGAGCAGTACTTC; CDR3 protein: CASSPASSGGFYEQYF
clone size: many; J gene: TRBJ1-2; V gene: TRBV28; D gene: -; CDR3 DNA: TGTGCCAGCCGGACGGCCTATGGCTACACCTTC; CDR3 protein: CASRTAYGYTF
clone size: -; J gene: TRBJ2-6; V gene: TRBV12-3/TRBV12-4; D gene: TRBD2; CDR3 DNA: TGTGCCAGCAGTAAGACTAGCGGGCCCTCTGGGGCCAACGTCCTGACTTTC; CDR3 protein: CASSKTSGPSGANVLTF
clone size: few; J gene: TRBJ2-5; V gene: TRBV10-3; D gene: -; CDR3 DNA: TGTGCCATCAGCGGGACGATCGGGGAGACCCAGTACTTC; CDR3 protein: CAISGTIGETQYF
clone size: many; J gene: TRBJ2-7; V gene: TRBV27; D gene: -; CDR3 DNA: TGTGCCAGCAGTCCGAACAACGCCTACGAGCAGTACTTC; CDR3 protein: CASSPNNAYEQYF
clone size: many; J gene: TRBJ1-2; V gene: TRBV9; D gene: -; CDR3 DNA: TGTGCCAGCAGCGTGGGGACGGCCTGGGGCTACACCTTC; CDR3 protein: CASSVGTAWGYTF
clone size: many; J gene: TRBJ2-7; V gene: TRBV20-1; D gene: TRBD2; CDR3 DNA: TGCAGTGCTGACAGACTAGCGGGGTACGAGCAGTACTTC; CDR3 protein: CSADRLAGYEQYF
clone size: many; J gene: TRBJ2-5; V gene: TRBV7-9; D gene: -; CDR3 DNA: TGTGCCAGCAGCTTCTACAGGGCAGAGACCCAGTACTTC; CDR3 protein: CASSFYRAETQYF